The next 2 T cell receptor beta chains were all read from a single sample in a study of shared clonotypes between healthy human individuals. The table came from immunoSEQ multiplex PCR; TCRdb's copy has only in-frame clones and leaves some out. The data hold roughly 2.2 million clones, with more than 85% observed a single time. Sequencing was done on a sample of naive CD4+ T cells from PBMCs. Subset specified: CD45RA+ positively selected. These receptor sequences come from a man younger than 35 in good health. Some clones in this sample may be carry-over from other donors' samples.

The V gene is TRBV6-5, the J gene TRBJ2-7; D is undetermined. The CDR3 runs to 13 residues. In germline, CDR1 is MNHEY, CDR2 SVGAGI. With 2 bases removed from V and 4 bases from J, the gap between germline ends came to 9 bases. The CDR3 DNA is TGTGCCAGCAGTTACCCGCCTGGGTACGAGCAGTACTTC. Encoded protein: CASSYPPGYEQYF.

V is TRBV6-5 and J is TRBJ1-1; D gene uncertain. The CDR3 is 14 residues long. The germline V gene has CDR1 MNHEY and CDR2 SVGAGI. Trimming took off 1 base at V and 2 bases at J, with 8 bases between the two ends. The CDR3 loop is CASSYFEGNTEAFF. CDR3 bases: TGTGCCAGCAGTTACTTCGAGGGAAACACTGAAGCTTTCTTT.